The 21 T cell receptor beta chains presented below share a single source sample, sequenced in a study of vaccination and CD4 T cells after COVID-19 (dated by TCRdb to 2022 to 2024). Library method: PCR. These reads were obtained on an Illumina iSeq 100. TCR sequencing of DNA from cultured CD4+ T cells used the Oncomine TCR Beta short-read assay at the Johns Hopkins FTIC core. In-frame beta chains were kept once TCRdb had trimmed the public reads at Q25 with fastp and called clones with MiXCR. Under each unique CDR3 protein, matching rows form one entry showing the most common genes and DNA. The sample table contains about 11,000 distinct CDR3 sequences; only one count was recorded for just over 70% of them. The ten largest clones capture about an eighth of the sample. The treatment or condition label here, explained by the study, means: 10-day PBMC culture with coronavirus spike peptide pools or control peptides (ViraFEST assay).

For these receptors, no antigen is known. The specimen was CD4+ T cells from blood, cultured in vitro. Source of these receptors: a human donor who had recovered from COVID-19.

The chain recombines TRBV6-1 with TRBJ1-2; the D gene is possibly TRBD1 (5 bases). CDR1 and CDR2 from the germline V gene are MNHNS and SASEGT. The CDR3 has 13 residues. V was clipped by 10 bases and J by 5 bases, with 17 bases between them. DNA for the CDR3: TGTGCCACTGGGGGGGACTCCCTTTATGGCTACACCTTC. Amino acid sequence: CATGGDSLYGYTF.

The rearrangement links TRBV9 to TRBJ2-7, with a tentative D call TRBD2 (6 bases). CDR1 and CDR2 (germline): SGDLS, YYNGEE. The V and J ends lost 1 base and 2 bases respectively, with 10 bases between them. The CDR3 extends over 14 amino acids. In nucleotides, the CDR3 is TGTGCCAGCAGCGTAACAGGAGGGACCTACGAGCAGTACTTC. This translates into CASSVTGGTYEQYF.

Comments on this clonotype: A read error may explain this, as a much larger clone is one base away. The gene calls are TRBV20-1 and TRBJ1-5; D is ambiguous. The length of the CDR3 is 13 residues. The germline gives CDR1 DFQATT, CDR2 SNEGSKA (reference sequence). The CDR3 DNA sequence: TGCAGTGCTAGATGGACTAGCAATCAGTCCCAGCATTTT. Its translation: CSARWTSNQSQHF.

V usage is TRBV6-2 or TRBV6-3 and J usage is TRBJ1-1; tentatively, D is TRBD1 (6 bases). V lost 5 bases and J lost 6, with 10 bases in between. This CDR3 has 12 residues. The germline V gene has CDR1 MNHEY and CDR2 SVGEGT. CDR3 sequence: CASSNRDPEAFF. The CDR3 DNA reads TGTGCCAGCAGTAACAGGGATCCTGAAGCTTTCTTT.

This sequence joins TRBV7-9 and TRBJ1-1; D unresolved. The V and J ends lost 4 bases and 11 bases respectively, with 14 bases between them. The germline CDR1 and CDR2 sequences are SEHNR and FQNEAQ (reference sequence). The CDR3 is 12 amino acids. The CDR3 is CASSSRTPKAFF. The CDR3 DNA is TGTGCCAGCAGCTCGCGAACTCCCAAGGCTTTCTTT.

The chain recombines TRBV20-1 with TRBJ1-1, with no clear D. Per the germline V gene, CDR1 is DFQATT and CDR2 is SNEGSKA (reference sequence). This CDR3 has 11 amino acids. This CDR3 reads CSYGSNTEAFF. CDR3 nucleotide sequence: TGCAGCTATGGGTCGAACACTGAAGCTTTCTTT.

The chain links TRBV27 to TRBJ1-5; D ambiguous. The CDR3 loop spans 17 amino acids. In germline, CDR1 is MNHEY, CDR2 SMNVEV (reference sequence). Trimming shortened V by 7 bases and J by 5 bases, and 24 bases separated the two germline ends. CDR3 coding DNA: TGTGCCAGCACCCCCTTGAGAAACCAGCGGGCCTATCAGCCCCAGCATTTT. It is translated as CASTPLRNQRAYQPQHF.

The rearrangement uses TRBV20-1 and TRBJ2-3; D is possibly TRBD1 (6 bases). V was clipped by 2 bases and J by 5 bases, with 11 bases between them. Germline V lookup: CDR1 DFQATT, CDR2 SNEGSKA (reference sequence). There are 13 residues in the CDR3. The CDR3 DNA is TGCAGTGCTAGATACCAGGGGCTAGATACGCAGTATTTT. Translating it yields CSARYQGLDTQYF.

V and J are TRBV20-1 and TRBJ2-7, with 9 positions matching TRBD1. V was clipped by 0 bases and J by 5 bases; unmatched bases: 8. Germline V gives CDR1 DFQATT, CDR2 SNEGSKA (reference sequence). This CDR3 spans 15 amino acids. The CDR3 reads CSAREPGQGPHEQYF. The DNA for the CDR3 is TGCAGTGCTAGAGAGCCGGGACAGGGACCGCACGAGCAGTACTTC.

The CDR3 region is CASSLTQGSREAFF. In nucleotides, the CDR3 is TGTGCCAGCAGCTTAACGCAGGGGAGTCGGGAAGCTTTCTTT. The V call is TRBV11-3, the J call TRBJ1-1; a weak D match, TRBD1 (6 bases). V lost 2 bases, J lost 8 bases, and 15 bases lay in between. CDR1 and CDR2 from the germline V gene are SGHNT and YENEEA. The CDR3 spans 14 residues. The variable domain in full, completed from reference TRBV11-3 and TRBJ1-1, reads EAGVVQSPRYKIIEKKQPVAFWCNPISGHNTLYWYLQNLGQGPELLIRYENEEAVDDSQLPKDRFSAERLKGVDSTLKIQPAELGDSAVYLCASSLTQGSREAFFGQGTRLTVV.

The CDR3 spells CASSLTGQAAGETQYF. Here the CDR3 DNA reads TGTGCCAGCAGCTTAACCGGACAAGCGGCGGGGGAGACCCAGTACTTC. V usage is TRBV7-2 and J usage is TRBJ2-5; tentative D call: TRBD2 (6 bases). V shed 2 bases and J shed 5 bases, with 18 bases lying between them. The germline gives CDR1 SGHTA, CDR2 FQGNSA. The CDR3 has 16 amino acids. The full variable domain, rest sourced from reference TRBV7-2 and TRBJ2-5, is GAGVSQSPSNKVTEKGKDVELRCDPISGHTALYWYRQSLGQGLEFLIYFQGNSAPDKSGLPSDRFSAERTGGSVSTLTIQRTQQEDSAVYLCASSLTGQAAGETQYFGPGTRLLVL.

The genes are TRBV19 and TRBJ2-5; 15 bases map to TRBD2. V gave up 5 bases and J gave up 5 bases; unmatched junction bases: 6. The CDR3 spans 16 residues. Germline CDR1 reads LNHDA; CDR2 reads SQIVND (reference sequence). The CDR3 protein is CASSRRTSGRGETQYF. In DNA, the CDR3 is TGTGCCAGTAGTCGCAGGACTAGCGGGAGGGGGGAGACCCAGTACTTC. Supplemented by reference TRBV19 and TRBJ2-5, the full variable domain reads DGGITQSPKYLFRKEGQNVTLSCEQNLNHDAMYWYRQDPGQGLRLIYYSQIVNDFQKGDIAEGYSVSREKKESFPLTVTSAQKNPTAFYLCASSRRTSGRGETQYFGPGTRLLVL.

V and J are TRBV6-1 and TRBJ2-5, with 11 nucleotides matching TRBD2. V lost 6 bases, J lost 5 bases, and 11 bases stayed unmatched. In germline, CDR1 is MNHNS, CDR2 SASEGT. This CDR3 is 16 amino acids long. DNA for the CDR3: TGTGCCAGCAGAGATCCTAGCGGGGGGACGAGGGAGACCCAGTACTTC. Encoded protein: CASRDPSGGTRETQYF.

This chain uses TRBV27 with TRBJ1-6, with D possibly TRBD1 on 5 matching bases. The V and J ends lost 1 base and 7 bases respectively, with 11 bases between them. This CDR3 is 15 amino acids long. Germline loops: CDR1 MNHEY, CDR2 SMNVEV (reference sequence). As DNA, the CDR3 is TGTGCCAGCAGTTTATTACCAGGGCACAATTCACCCCTCCACTTT. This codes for CASSLLPGHNSPLHF.

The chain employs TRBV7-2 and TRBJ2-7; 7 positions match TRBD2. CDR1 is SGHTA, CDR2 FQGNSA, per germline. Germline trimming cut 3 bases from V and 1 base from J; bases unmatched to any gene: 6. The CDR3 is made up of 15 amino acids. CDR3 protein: CASSFSLAASYEQYF. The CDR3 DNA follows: TGTGCCAGCAGCTTTAGCCTAGCGGCATCCTACGAGCAGTACTTC.

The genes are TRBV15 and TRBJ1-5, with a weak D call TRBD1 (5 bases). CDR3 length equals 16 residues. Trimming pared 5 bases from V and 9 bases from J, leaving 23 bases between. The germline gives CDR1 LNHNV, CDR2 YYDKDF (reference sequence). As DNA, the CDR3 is TGTGCCACCAGCGGTTCCGAATTAGGGTGGGGGGGGCCCCAGCATTTT. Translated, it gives CATSGSELGWGGPQHF.

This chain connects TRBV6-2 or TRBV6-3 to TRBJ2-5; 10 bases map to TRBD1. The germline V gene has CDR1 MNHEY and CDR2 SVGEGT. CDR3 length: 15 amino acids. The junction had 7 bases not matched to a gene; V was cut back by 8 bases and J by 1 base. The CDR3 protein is CASRGTGERQETQYF. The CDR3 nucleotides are TGTGCCAGCCGCGGGACAGGGGAACGCCAAGAGACCCAGTACTTC.

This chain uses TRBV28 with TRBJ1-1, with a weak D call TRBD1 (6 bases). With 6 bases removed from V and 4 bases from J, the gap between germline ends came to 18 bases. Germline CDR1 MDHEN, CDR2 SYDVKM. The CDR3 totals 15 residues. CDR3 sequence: CASRELGGPGTEAFF. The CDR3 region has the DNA TGTGCCAGCAGAGAACTAGGGGGGCCGGGCACTGAAGCTTTCTTT. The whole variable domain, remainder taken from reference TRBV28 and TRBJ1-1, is DVKVTQSSRYLVKRTGEKVFLECVQDMDHENMFWYRQDPGLGLRLIYFSYDVKMKEKGDIPEGYSVSREKKERFSLILESASTNQTSMYLCASRELGGPGTEAFFGQGTRLTVV.

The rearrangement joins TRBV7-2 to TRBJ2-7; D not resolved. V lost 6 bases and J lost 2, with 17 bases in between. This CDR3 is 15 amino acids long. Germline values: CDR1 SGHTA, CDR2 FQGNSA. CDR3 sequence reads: CASRPNGPIAYEQYF. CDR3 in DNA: TGTGCCAGCAGGCCAAATGGACCTATCGCCTACGAGCAGTACTTC.

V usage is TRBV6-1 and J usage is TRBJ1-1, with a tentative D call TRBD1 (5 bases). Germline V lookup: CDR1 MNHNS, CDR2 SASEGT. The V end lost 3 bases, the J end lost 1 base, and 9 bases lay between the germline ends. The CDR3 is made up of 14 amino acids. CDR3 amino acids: CASSENTGNTEAFF. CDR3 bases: TGTGCCAGCAGTGAGAATACAGGGAACACTGAAGCTTTCTTT.

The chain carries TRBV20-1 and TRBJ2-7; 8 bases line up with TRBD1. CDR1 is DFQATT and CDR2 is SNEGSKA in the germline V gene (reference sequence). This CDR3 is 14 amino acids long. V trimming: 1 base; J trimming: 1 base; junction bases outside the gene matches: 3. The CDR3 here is CSARGWTGSYEQYF. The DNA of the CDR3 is TGCAGTGCTAGAGGGTGGACAGGGTCCTACGAGCAGTACTTC.